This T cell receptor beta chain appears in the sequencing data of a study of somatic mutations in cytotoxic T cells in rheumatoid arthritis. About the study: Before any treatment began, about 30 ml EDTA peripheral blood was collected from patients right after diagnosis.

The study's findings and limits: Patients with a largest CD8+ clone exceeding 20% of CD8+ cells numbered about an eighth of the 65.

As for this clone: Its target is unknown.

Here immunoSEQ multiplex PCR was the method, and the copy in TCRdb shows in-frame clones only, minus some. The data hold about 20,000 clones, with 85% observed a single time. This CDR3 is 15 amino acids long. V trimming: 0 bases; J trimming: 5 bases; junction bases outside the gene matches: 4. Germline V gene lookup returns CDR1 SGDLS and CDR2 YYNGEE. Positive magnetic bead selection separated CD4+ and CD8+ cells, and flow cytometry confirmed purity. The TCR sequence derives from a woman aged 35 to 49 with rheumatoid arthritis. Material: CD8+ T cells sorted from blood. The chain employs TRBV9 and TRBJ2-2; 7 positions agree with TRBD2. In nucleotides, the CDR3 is TGTGCCAGCAGCGTAGTCTGGGGGGGAACCGGGGAGCTGTTTTTT. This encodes CASSVVWGGTGELFF.